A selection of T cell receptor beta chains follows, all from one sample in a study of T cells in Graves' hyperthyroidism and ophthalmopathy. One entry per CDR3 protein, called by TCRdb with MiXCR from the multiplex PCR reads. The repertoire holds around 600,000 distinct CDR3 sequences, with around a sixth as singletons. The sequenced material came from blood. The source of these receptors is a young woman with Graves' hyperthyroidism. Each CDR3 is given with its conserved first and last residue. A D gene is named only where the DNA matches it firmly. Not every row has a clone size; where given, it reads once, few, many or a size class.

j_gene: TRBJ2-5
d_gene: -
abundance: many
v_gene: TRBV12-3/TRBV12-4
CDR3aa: CASTTGSRETQYF
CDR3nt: TGCGCCAGTACCACCGGGAGTCGTGAGACCCAGTACTTC

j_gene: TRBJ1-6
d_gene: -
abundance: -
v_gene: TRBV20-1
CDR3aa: CSASKGGSNSPLHF
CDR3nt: TGCAGTGCTAGTAAAGGGGGTTCTAATTCACCCCTCCACTTT

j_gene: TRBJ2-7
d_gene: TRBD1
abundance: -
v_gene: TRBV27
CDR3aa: CASSSDRGINEQYF
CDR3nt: TGTGCCAGCAGTTCGGACAGGGGGATAAACGAGCAGTACTTC

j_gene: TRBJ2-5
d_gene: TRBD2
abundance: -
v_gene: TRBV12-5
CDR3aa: CASGLVRTSGREGFQETQYF
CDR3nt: TGTGCTAGTGGTTTGGTCAGGACTAGCGGGAGGGAGGGCTTCCAAGAGACCCAGTACTTC

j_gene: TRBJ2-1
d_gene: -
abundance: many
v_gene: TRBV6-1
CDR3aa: CASRPLGGTYNEQFF
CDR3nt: TGTGCCAGCAGGCCGTTGGGCGGGACCTACAATGAGCAGTTCTTC

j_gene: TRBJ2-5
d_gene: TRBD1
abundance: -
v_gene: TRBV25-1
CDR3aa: CASSMAGGETQYF
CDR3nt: TGTGCCAGCAGTATGGCAGGGGGTGAGACCCAGTACTTC

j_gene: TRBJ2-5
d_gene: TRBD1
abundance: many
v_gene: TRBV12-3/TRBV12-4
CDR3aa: CASNRDSQETQYF
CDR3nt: TGTGCCAGCAACCGGGACAGTCAAGAGACCCAGTACTTC

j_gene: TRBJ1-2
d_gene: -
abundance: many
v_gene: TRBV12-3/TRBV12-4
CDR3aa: CASSSPLVGYGYTF
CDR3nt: TGTGCCAGCAGTTCCCCACTAGTCGGCTATGGCTACACCTTC

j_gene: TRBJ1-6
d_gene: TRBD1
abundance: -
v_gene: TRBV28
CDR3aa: CASRTGQGGNSPLHF
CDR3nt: TGTGCCAGCAGGACAGGACAGGGCGGTAATTCACCCCTCCACTTT

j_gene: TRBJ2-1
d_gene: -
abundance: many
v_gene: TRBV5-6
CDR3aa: CASSLAGRVYNEQFF
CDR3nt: TGTGCCAGCAGCTTGGCGGGACGGGTCTACAATGAGCAGTTCTTC

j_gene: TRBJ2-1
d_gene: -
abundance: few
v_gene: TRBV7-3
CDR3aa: CASSLLGVAEQFF
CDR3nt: TGTGCCAGCAGCTTACTAGGAGTGGCTGAGCAGTTCTTC

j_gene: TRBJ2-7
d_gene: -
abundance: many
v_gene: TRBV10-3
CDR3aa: CAISESGFSGRYEQYF
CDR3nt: TGTGCCATCAGTGAGTCGGGTTTTTCGGGCCGCTACGAGCAGTACTTC

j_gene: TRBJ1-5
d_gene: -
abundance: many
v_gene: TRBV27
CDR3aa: CASTSLGSNQPQHF
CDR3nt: TGTGCCAGCACGTCCCTGGGCAGCAATCAGCCCCAGCATTTT

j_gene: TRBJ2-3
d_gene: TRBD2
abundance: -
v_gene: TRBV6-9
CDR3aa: CASSYPGLAGGPGDTQYF
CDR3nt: TGTGCCAGCAGTTACCCGGGACTAGCGGGAGGGCCAGGGGATACGCAGTATTTT

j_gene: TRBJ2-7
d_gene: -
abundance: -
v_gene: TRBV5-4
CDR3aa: CASSSGLNLLEQYF
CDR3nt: TGTGCCAGCAGCTCGGGACTGAACCTTTTGGAGCAGTACTTC

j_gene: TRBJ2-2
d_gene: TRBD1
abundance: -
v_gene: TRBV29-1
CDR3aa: CSATTGTVNTGELFF
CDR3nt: TGCAGCGCCACCACCGGGACAGTGAACACCGGGGAGCTGTTTTTT

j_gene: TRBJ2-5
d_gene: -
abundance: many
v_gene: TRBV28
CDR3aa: CASSFARMQETQYF
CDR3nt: TGTGCCAGCAGTTTTGCCCGAATGCAAGAGACCCAGTACTTC

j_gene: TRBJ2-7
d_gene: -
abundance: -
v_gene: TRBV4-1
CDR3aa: CASSQGDSYERYF
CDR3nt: TGCGCCAGCAGCCAAGGGGACTCCTACGAGCGGTACTTC

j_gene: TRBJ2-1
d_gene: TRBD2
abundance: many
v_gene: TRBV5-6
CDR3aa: CASSIRLSSGYNEQFF
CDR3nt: TGTGCCAGCAGCATTAGGTTGTCTAGCGGATACAATGAGCAGTTCTTC

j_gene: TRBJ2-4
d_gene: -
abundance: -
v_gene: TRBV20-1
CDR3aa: CSAHDSEGKNIQYF
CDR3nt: TGCAGTGCTCATGATAGCGAGGGCAAAAACATTCAGTACTTC

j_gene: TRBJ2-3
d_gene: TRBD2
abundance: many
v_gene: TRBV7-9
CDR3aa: CASSGTSGMPDTQYF
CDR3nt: TGTGCCAGCAGCGGGACTAGCGGGATGCCCGATACGCAGTATTTT